The clone carrying this T cell receptor (beta chain) was recorded once. The data are from a study of blood T cell repertoires in COVID-19. The overall study: COVID-19 samples from acute and convalescent phases originated in the United States, Italy and Spain.

CDR3 length equals 13 residues. Trimming removed 7 bases at V and 9 bases at J, with 18 bases between. Method: immunoSEQ multiplex PCR; TCRdb's copy keeps in-frame clones and lacks some. The table shows about 300,000 clones, with more than 85% occurring only once. The genes are TRBV12-3 or TRBV12-4 and TRBJ1-1; the D is unclear. Sequencing was done on a sample of peripheral blood. The receptor comes from an older man with acute or convalescent COVID-19. The CDR3 loop is CASIWSAGNKAFF. In DNA, the CDR3 is TGTGCCAGCATTTGGTCGGCAGGTAACAAAGCTTTCTTT.